The entry below gives a single T cell receptor (beta chain) sequence along with its context. This sample is part of a study of blood T cell repertoires in COVID-19. Turning to the study itself: Samples representing acute and convalescent COVID-19 were sourced from the United States, Italy and Spain. T cells, B-cell-depleted T cells, or PBMCs provided the cDNA or gDNA that served as material.

Original methodology: For nucleated cells, counts were estimated from reference gene primer amplification. Clones were sequenced by immunoSEQ multiplex PCR, and TCRdb holds only the in-frame ones, with some missing. The DNA was the basis for D and trimming; V, J and clone size are from that table. This table has more than 100,000 clones, approximately 85% appearing once. This CDR3 is 15 amino acids long. The germline gives CDR1 SGHVS, CDR2 FNYEAQ. V lost 7 bases and J lost 2, with 16 bases in between. Sequenced input: peripheral blood. This rearrangement joins TRBV7-6 to TRBJ2-3; D is perhaps TRBD2 (5 bases). The sequence derives from a man older than 75 with acute or convalescent COVID-19. CDR3 DNA: TGTGCCAGCACTCCGGGATTACAAATCACAGATACGCAGTATTTT. It is translated as CASTPGLQITDTQYF.